Listed below are T cell receptor beta chains from one sample, sequenced in a study of molecular identifiers for immune sequencing clone quantification. TCRdb redid the calling of the PCR reads with MiXCR, one entry per CDR3 protein. Of about 320,000 distinct CDR3 sequences listed, about 20% are singletons. The sequenced sample was naive CD8+ T cells from blood, with Jurkat cell RNA spiked in. The receptors originated from a human donor in good health. Some libraries in this study had Jurkat cell RNA spiked in. Each CDR3 is given with its conserved first and last residue. A D gene is named only where the DNA matches it firmly. The size field is filled for only some rows; it gives once, few, many or a size class.

v_gene,abundance,d_gene,j_gene,CDR3aa,CDR3nt
TRBV4-1,many,TRBD1,TRBJ2-5,CASSPTGQGGETQYF,TGCGCCAGCAGCCCCACGGGACAGGGTGGCGAGACCCAGTACTTC
TRBV12-3/TRBV12-4,-,-,TRBJ2-3,CASTVATDTQYF,TGTGCCAGCACCGTTGCCACAGATACGCAGTATTTT
TRBV7-9,many,TRBD2,TRBJ2-7,CASSFSPGLAGGPVYEQYF,TGTGCCAGCAGCTTTTCGCCGGGACTAGCGGGAGGGCCCGTTTACGAGCAGTACTTC
TRBV10-3,few,TRBD1,TRBJ1-2,CATLTGQGAGYGYTF,TGTGCCACTTTAACCGGACAGGGGGCCGGCTATGGCTACACCTTC
TRBV4-2,many,TRBD1,TRBJ2-7,CASSQDQGPGTGGHEQYF,TGTGCCAGCAGCCAAGACCAGGGACCCGGGACAGGGGGCCACGAGCAGTACTTC
TRBV12-3/TRBV12-4,-,TRBD2,TRBJ2-2,CASSPFREENTGELFF,TGTGCCAGCAGCCCCTTCCGGGAGGAGAACACCGGGGAGCTGTTTTTT
TRBV20-1,few,-,TRBJ2-4,CSARRWEKNIQYF,TGCAGTGCTAGACGCTGGGAGAAAAACATTCAGTACTTC
TRBV5-1,-,-,TRBJ1-1,CACSLAWNTEAFF,TGCGCCTGCAGCTTGGCCTGGAACACTGAAGCTTTCTTT
TRBV4-3,many,TRBD1,TRBJ1-5,CASSQEAGTGGQPQHF,TGCGCCAGCAGCCAAGAGGCCGGGACAGGGGGTCAGCCCCAGCATTTT
TRBV7-9,few,TRBD2,TRBJ2-7,CASSQGTSGTFYEQYF,TGTGCCAGCAGCCAAGGGACTAGCGGGACCTTCTACGAGCAGTACTTC
TRBV12-3/TRBV12-4,-,TRBD1,TRBJ1-5,CASSSTGSNQPQHF,TGTGCCAGCAGTTCGACAGGGTCCAATCAGCCCCAGCATTTT
TRBV29-1,many,-,TRBJ2-7,CSVEGSRTEGYEQYF,TGCAGCGTCGAGGGGTCAAGGACAGAAGGCTACGAGCAGTACTTC
TRBV13,many,-,TRBJ1-2,CASSSDSRNYTF,TGTGCCAGCAGCTCGGACAGTCGTAACTACACCTTC
TRBV4-1,many,-,TRBJ1-1,CASSQGTRSGHEAFF,TGCGCCAGCAGCCAAGGGACGAGGAGCGGGCATGAAGCTTTCTTT
TRBV20-1,many,-,TRBJ2-7,CSAQSGGSYEQYF,TGCAGTGCTCAGAGCGGCGGATCCTACGAGCAGTACTTC
TRBV11-3,few,-,TRBJ1-2,CASSPLLGSLYGYTF,TGTGCCAGCAGCCCCCTCCTGGGTTCTCTCTATGGCTACACCTTC
TRBV6-2/TRBV6-3,-,-,TRBJ2-3,CASTFVGFTDTQYF,TGTGCCAGCACCTTTGTGGGCTTCACAGATACGCAGTATTTT
TRBV6-5,many,-,TRBJ2-3,CASSYSVGQGQYF,TGTGCCAGCAGTTACTCGGTAGGGCAGGGGCAGTATTTT
TRBV6-5,many,-,TRBJ2-5,CASQLFLNYQETQYF,TGTGCCAGCCAACTATTTCTTAACTACCAAGAGACCCAGTACTTC
TRBV7-2,many,TRBD2,TRBJ2-1,CASSLVAGLVPNIPNNEQFF,TGTGCCAGCAGCTTAGTGGCGGGACTAGTCCCCAATATTCCCAACAATGAGCAGTTCTTC
TRBV4-3,few,-,TRBJ2-5,CASSPGVTKTQYF,TGCGCCAGCAGCCCAGGGGTTACAAAGACCCAGTACTTC
TRBV5-4,many,TRBD1,TRBJ2-7,CASSLTGVHSYEQYF,TGTGCCAGCAGCCTAACAGGGGTCCACTCCTACGAGCAGTACTTC
TRBV6-5,many,-,TRBJ2-3,CASSSSGRTQYF,TGTGCCAGCAGTTCCTCAGGACGCACGCAGTATTTT
TRBV24-1,many,-,TRBJ2-1,CATTGSSYNEQFF,TGTGCCACGACGGGGTCCTCCTACAATGAGCAGTTCTTC
TRBV19,-,-,TRBJ1-5,CASSIWWAQGAQPQHF,TGTGCCAGTAGTATATGGTGGGCACAGGGTGCTCAGCCCCAGCATTTT
TRBV10-3,few,TRBD2,TRBJ2-3,CAISEPGTSGGPSTDTQYF,TGTGCCATCAGTGAGCCCGGGACTAGCGGGGGTCCAAGCACAGATACGCAGTATTTT
TRBV12-3/TRBV12-4,many,-,TRBJ1-1,CASRQGFGTEAFF,TGTGCCAGCAGGCAGGGGTTTGGCACTGAAGCTTTCTTT
TRBV20-1,-,TRBD1,TRBJ1-6,CSARGEFGTGSYNSPLHF,TGCAGTGCTAGAGGAGAATTTGGGACAGGGTCCTATAATTCACCCCTCCACTTT
TRBV24-1,many,-,TRBJ2-3,CATSDPGRYDTQYF,TGTGCCACCAGTGACCCTGGACGTTATGATACGCAGTATTTT
TRBV9,many,TRBD1,TRBJ2-7,CASSVDDRGLVYEQYF,TGTGCCAGCAGCGTAGACGACAGGGGGCTGGTATACGAGCAGTACTTC
TRBV25-1,-,TRBD2,TRBJ2-1,CASSEGLELLEQFF,TGTGCCAGCAGTGAAGGACTAGAACTTCTTGAGCAGTTCTTC
TRBV20-1,few,TRBD1,TRBJ2-3,CRARGTGASTDTQYF,TGCAGGGCTAGAGGGACAGGGGCAAGCACAGATACGCAGTATTTT
TRBV19,many,-,TRBJ1-1,CASTTYLPYGGTEAFF,TGTGCCAGTACCACATATCTCCCGTATGGGGGGACTGAAGCTTTCTTT
TRBV28,many,TRBD1,TRBJ1-5,CASSLLQGDNQPQHF,TGTGCCAGCAGTTTATTACAGGGGGACAATCAGCCCCAGCATTTT
TRBV27,-,-,TRBJ2-7,CASSLSAGREQYF,TGTGCCAGCAGTTTATCGGCAGGGAGGGAGCAGTACTTC
TRBV12-3/TRBV12-4,-,TRBD1,TRBJ1-5,CASSQRGQPNQPQHF,TGTGCCAGCAGCCAACGGGGACAGCCTAATCAGCCCCAGCATTTT
TRBV30,many,-,TRBJ2-3,CAWSVQELTDTQYF,TGTGCCTGGAGTGTACAGGAGCTCACAGATACGCAGTATTTT